This T cell receptor beta chain was observed in a study of blood T cell repertoires in COVID-19. In the study overall: Whether acute or convalescent, the COVID-19 samples came from the United States, Italy and Spain. PBMCs, B-cell-depleted T cells, or T cells were the source of the cDNA or gDNA that made up the material.

The authors' processing: By means of reference gene primer amplification, nucleated cell counts were estimated. Using immunoSEQ multiplex PCR, the repertoire was profiled, and TCRdb retains in-frame clones only, with some absent. V and J calls plus clone size are reproduced from that table; the DNA served to infer D and trimming. The sample has about 140,000 clones; 79% are singletons. V was shortened by 0 bases and J by 6 bases, with 11 bases between the two germline ends. Germline values: CDR1 SEHNR, CDR2 FQNEAQ (reference sequence). CDR3 size: 14 residues. The sequenced sample was peripheral blood. The sequence was obtained from a man aged 60 to 75 with acute or convalescent COVID-19. The chain is built from TRBV7-9 and TRBJ1-2, with D maybe TRBD1 (6 bases). In nucleotides, the CDR3 is TGTGCCAGCAGCTTAGCTACAGGGCTAGATGGCTACACCTTC. It yields the protein CASSLATGLDGYTF.